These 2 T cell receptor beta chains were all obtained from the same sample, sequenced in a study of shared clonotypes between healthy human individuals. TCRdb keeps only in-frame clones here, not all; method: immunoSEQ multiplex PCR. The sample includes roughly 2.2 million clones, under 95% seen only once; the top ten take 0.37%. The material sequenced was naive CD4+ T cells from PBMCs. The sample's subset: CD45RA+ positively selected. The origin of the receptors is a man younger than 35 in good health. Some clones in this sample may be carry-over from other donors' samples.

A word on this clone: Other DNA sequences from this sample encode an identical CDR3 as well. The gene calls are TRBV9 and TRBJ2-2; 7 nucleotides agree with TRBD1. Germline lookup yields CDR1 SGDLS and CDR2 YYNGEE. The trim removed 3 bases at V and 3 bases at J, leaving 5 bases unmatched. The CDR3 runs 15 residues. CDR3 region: CASSARQGYTGELFF. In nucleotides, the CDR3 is TGTGCCAGCAGCGCCCGACAGGGATACACCGGGGAGCTGTTTTTT.

CDR3 residues: CASNTNSAGVHEQYF. The CDR3 nucleotides read TGTGCCAGCAACACTAACTCTGCAGGGGTCCACGAGCAGTACTTC. V is TRBV28 and J is TRBJ2-7; a weak D match, TRBD1 (6 bases). V was trimmed by 7 bases and J by 5 bases, leaving 21 bases between them. Germline-derived CDR1 and CDR2 are MDHEN and SYDVKM. The CDR3 is 15 residues long.